Listed below are T cell receptor beta chains from one sample, sequenced in a study of shared clonotypes between healthy human individuals. TCRdb's table, derived via immunoSEQ multiplex PCR, lists solely in-frame clones and lacks some. The data show 150,000 to 200,000 clones, with 66% seen just once and more than 9% held by the top ten. Specimen: memory CD4+ T cells sorted from blood. The receptors were sampled from a man aged 30 to 39 in good health. CDR3s include the opening cysteine and the closing phenylalanine or tryptophan. Fields, in order: V gene, D gene, J gene, CDR3 length, clone size, CDR3 protein, CDR3 DNA. A D gene is named only where the DNA matches it firmly. The size entry is marked missing in some rows and otherwise reads once, few, many or a size class.

TRBV5-1	TRBD2	TRBJ2-1	18	NA	CASRVGLAGGRIYNEQFF	TGCGCCAGCAGGGTAGGTCTAGCGGGAGGACGGATATACAATGAGCAGTTCTTC
TRBV5-6	NA	TRBJ2-5	13	few	CASSPRLEETQYF	TGTGCCAGCAGCCCCCGACTAGAAGAGACCCAGTACTTC
TRBV28	NA	TRBJ2-7	14	once	CASTAASVPYEQYF	TGTGCCAGCACCGCCGCTAGCGTGCCCTACGAGCAGTACTTC
TRBV29-1	NA	TRBJ2-1	15	NA	CSVNRDSNNDSEQFF	TGCAGCGTTAATCGGGACTCCAACAATGATAGCGAGCAGTTCTTC
TRBV14	NA	TRBJ2-3	16	NA	CASSQGTDLRTDTQYF	TGTGCCAGCAGCCAAGGGACGGACCTGAGAACAGATACGCAGTATTTT
TRBV6-6	NA	TRBJ2-5	16	once	CARNFWGPKISGTQYF	TGTGCCAGGAACTTCTGGGGCCCCAAGATTTCTGGGACCCAGTACTTC
TRBV2	NA	TRBJ2-5	13	NA	CASSKGGQETQYF	TGTGCCAGCAGTAAGGGGGGGCAAGAGACCCAGTACTTC
TRBV10-3	TRBD1	TRBJ1-5	14	NA	CAISEPGQGQPQHF	TGTGCCATCAGTGAGCCGGGACAGGGTCAGCCCCAGCATTTT
TRBV10-1	NA	TRBJ2-1	14	NA	CASSEGGPYNEQFF	TGCGCCAGCAGTGAGGGGGGGCCCTACAATGAGCAGTTCTTC
TRBV5-1	TRBD1	TRBJ2-7	14	NA	CASSLAGTGDKQYF	TGCGCCAGCAGCTTGGCCGGGACAGGGGACAAGCAGTACTTC
TRBV27	NA	TRBJ2-3	17	NA	CASSLSGGRRITDTQYF	TGTGCCAGCAGTTTATCAGGGGGGCGACGAATCACAGATACGCAGTATTTT
TRBV6-5	NA	TRBJ1-2	15	NA	CASSYSGQPIIGYTF	TGTGCCAGCAGTTACAGTGGTCAGCCCATAATAGGCTACACCTTC
TRBV10-3	TRBD1	TRBJ2-2	12	NA	CAVGQSTGELFF	TGTGCCGTGGGACAGTCCACCGGGGAGCTGTTTTTT
TRBV19	NA	TRBJ2-5	14	NA	CASSPRPGRETQYF	TGTGCCAGTAGTCCGCGGCCCGGGAGAGAGACCCAGTACTTC
TRBV6-6	NA	TRBJ1-1	14	NA	CASSQPGVITEAFF	TGTGCCAGCAGCCAACCCGGGGTTATCACTGAAGCTTTCTTT
TRBV11-2	TRBD2	TRBJ2-7	17	once	CASSPQPGLASSYEQYF	TGTGCCAGCAGCCCACAACCGGGACTAGCGAGCTCCTACGAGCAGTACTTC
TRBV11-1	TRBD2	TRBJ2-1	14	once	CASSRAGKGLGQFF	TGTGCCAGCAGCCGAGCGGGAAAAGGACTTGGGCAGTTCTTC
TRBV5-1	NA	TRBJ2-3	21	NA	CASSKGRGQAIGGSISDTQYF	TGCGCCAGCAGCAAAGGCCGAGGACAGGCCATCGGCGGGAGTATTTCAGATACGCAGTATTTT
TRBV5-1	NA	TRBJ1-2	13	NA	CASSYLVHEGYTF	TGCGCCAGCAGCTACTTGGTTCATGAGGGCTACACCTTC
TRBV14	TRBD1	TRBJ2-3	17	NA	CASSQEKRTGGTDTQYF	TGTGCCAGCAGCCAAGAGAAGAGGACAGGGGGCACAGATACGCAGTATTTT
TRBV2	NA	TRBJ2-3	14	NA	CASSEDRGRDTQYF	TGTGCCAGCAGTGAAGATCGGGGTAGAGATACGCAGTATTTT
TRBV7-9	NA	TRBJ2-1	19	many	CASSLALRTLSGNLNEQFF	TGTGCCAGCAGCTTAGCGCTAAGAACTCTAAGCGGCAACCTCAATGAGCAGTTCTTC
TRBV28	NA	TRBJ2-1	13	NA	CASRSDSYNEQFF	TGTGCCAGCAGATCGGACAGCTACAATGAGCAGTTCTTC
TRBV2	NA	TRBJ2-2	12	few	CASCWDTGELFF	TGTGCCAGCTGTTGGGACACCGGGGAGCTGTTTTTT
TRBV5-4	NA	TRBJ1-1	13	NA	CASSFPENTEAFF	TGTGCCAGCAGCTTTCCAGAGAACACTGAAGCTTTCTTT
TRBV10-1	NA	TRBJ2-5	15	NA	CASSEGGRVEETQYF	TGCGCCAGCAGTGAGGGCGGCAGGGTGGAAGAGACCCAGTACTTC
TRBV18	NA	TRBJ2-3	13	NA	CASSPNTLDTQYF	TGTGCCAGCTCACCAAACACCTTGGATACGCAGTATTTT